This section outlines one TCR beta chain sequence together with its context. Its matching antigen is unknown. Amplified regions were TCR beta CDR3 sequences from RNA transcripts. The study used the HTBI primer set for a first-round RT-PCR of the TCR CDR3. TCRdb re-derived calls from the multiplex PCR reads in MiXCR, one entry per CDR3 protein. The sample records hundreds of thousands of distinct CDR3 sequences, less than 30% being singletons. The record originates from a study of T cells in Graves' hyperthyroidism and ophthalmopathy. Overall study results and limits: Expanded thyroid clonotypes (above 0.001) were mostly also found in blood.

From germline, CDR1 is SNHLY and CDR2 FYNNEI. The CDR3 runs 17 residues. Unmatched junction bases numbered 7, after V lost 5 bases and J lost 4 bases. Sequenced material: blood. The chain has TRBV2 and TRBJ2-5, with 16 bases that match TRBD2. The clonotype comes from a man aged 35-49 years with Graves' hyperthyroidism that later progressed to Graves' ophthalmopathy. The CDR3 region is CASSHGGLAGGRETQYF. The CDR3 DNA sequence: TGTGCCAGCAGTCATGGGGGACTAGCGGGAGGGAGAGAGACCCAGTACTTC.